This T cell receptor beta chain was captured in a study of blood T cell repertoires in COVID-19. Study-wide background: Samples taken during acute and convalescent COVID-19 were collected in the United States, Italy and Spain. The cDNA or gDNA used as material had been derived from T cells, B-cell-depleted T cells, or PBMCs.

Authors' data handling: For nucleated cells, counts were estimated from reference gene primer amplification. Assay: immunoSEQ multiplex PCR; the TCRdb copy retains only in-frame clones and omits some. The V and J calls and the clone size are those of that table, but D and trimming were determined from the DNA. This table holds about 120,000 clones, around 90% found once. CDR1 and CDR2 (germline): SGHDN, FVKESK. This CDR3 contains 14 residues. Trimming cost V 1 base and J 8 bases, with 11 bases left between them. Sequenced input: peripheral blood. The chain recombines TRBV14 with TRBJ2-2; D not certain. The TCR originated in a human donor in a cohort sampled during active COVID-19. This CDR3 is CASSQGLTGGELFF. The CDR3 coding sequence is TGTGCCAGCAGCCAAGGCCTTACCGGGGGGGAGCTGTTTTTT. Supplemented by reference TRBV14 and TRBJ2-2, the full variable domain reads EAGVTQFPSHSVIEKGQTVTLRCDPISGHDNLYWYRRVMGKEIKFLLHFVKESKQDESGMPNNRFLAERTGGTYSTLKVQPAELEDSGVYFCASSQGLTGGELFFGEGSRLTVL.